Listed below are T cell receptor beta chains from one sample, sequenced in a study of cytomegalovirus exposure and HLA in healthy donors. The repertoire was sequenced with immunoSEQ multiplex PCR; TCRdb's copy has only in-frame clones and lacks some. Here the sample spans 100,000 to 150,000 clones, about two thirds being singletons. The source material was PBMCs. The receptor set was obtained from a man younger than 45 in good health and CMV-seronegative. The CDR3 runs from the conserved cysteine through the conserved F or W. A D gene is named only where the DNA matches it firmly. For some rows the clone size is stated as once, few or many, or as a class when expanded; others skip it.

clone_size,v_call,d_call,j_call,cdr3_aa,cdr3_nt
NA,TRBV6-6,NA,TRBJ1-1,CASPAGLGTEAFF,TGTGCCAGCCCAGCGGGGTTGGGCACTGAAGCTTTCTTT
NA,TRBV11-2,TRBD2,TRBJ2-1,CASSLELAGVKGEQFF,TGTGCCAGCAGCTTAGAACTAGCGGGGGTCAAAGGTGAGCAGTTCTTC
NA,TRBV30,TRBD1,TRBJ2-7,CAWSPPGTAIYEQYF,TGTGCCTGGAGTCCTCCCGGGACAGCGATCTACGAGCAGTACTTC
NA,TRBV9,TRBD2,TRBJ2-2,CASSVRSGNTGELFF,TGTGCCAGCAGCGTACGTAGCGGGAATACCGGGGAGCTGTTTTTT
NA,TRBV27,NA,TRBJ2-3,CASSYTGNTDTQYF,TGTGCCAGCAGTTACACAGGAAACACAGATACGCAGTATTTT
NA,TRBV13,NA,TRBJ2-7,CASSFAGVNEQYF,TGTGCCAGCAGCTTCGCAGGGGTAAACGAGCAGTACTTC
NA,TRBV18,TRBD1,TRBJ1-1,CASSPIRDSYTEAFF,TGTGCCAGCTCACCCATAAGGGACAGTTACACTGAAGCTTTCTTT
NA,TRBV27,TRBD1,TRBJ1-1,CASSPRFRGQAEAFF,TGTGCCAGCAGTCCTCGTTTTCGGGGACAGGCTGAAGCTTTCTTT
NA,TRBV18,NA,TRBJ1-5,CASSPYSNQPQHF,TGCGCCAGCTCACCGTATAGCAATCAGCCCCAGCATTTT
NA,TRBV10-3,TRBD1,TRBJ2-1,CATKAQGANNEQFF,TGTGCCACCAAAGCACAGGGGGCCAACAATGAGCAGTTCTTC
NA,TRBV5-1,TRBD2,TRBJ2-5,CASSLDSGGLKETQYF,TGCGCCAGCAGCTTGGACAGCGGGGGGCTAAAAGAGACCCAGTACTTC
NA,TRBV28,NA,TRBJ1-1,CASSLPDTEAFF,TGTGCCAGCAGTTTACCGGACACTGAAGCTTTCTTT
NA,TRBV18,NA,TRBJ2-7,CASSPPSVPTYEQYF,TGTGCCAGCTCACCACCGAGTGTCCCAACCTACGAGCAGTACTTC
NA,TRBV11-2,NA,TRBJ2-4,CASSPRTGYSDIQYF,TGTGCCAGCAGTCCACGAACAGGGTATTCGGACATTCAGTACTTC
NA,TRBV2,NA,TRBJ1-4,CASRPDTGEYEKLFF,TGTGCCAGCCGCCCCGACACAGGAGAATATGAAAAACTGTTTTTT
few,TRBV6-5,NA,TRBJ1-6,CASSYISQGWNSPLHF,TGTGCCAGCAGTTACATCTCGCAGGGGTGGAATTCACCCCTCCACTTT
NA,TRBV6-1,TRBD1,TRBJ1-5,CASRGTGEQPQHF,TGTGCCAGCAGGGGGACAGGGGAACAGCCCCAGCATTTT
few,TRBV6-6,NA,TRBJ1-1,CASSYSNRGEAFF,TGTGCCAGCAGTTACTCGAATAGGGGTGAAGCTTTCTTT
NA,TRBV7-9,TRBD1,TRBJ1-3,CASSAAPGQFSGNTIYF,TGTGCCAGCAGCGCCGCCCCGGGACAGTTCTCTGGAAACACCATATATTTT
few,TRBV20-1,NA,TRBJ1-2,CSASLTDGYTF,TGCAGTGCTTCATTGACAGATGGCTACACCTTC
NA,TRBV5-1,TRBD2,TRBJ2-1,CASSLVGGSNEQFF,TGCGCCAGCAGCTTGGTGGGGGGGTCCAATGAGCAGTTCTTC
once,TRBV4-2,NA,TRBJ1-6,CASSQVFGVSPLHF,TGTGCCAGCAGCCAAGTTTTCGGGGTTTCACCCCTCCACTTT
NA,TRBV6-1,TRBD1,TRBJ2-2,CASSEAMGQSGELFF,TGTGCCAGCAGTGAAGCGATGGGACAGTCCGGGGAGCTGTTTTTT
once,TRBV4-1,NA,TRBJ1-6,CASSQDTGNSPLHF,TGCGCCAGCAGCCAAGATACAGGGAACTCACCCCTCCACTTT
NA,TRBV27,NA,TRBJ2-7,CASSLTTGTLSYEQYF,TGTGCCAGCAGTTTAACAACAGGGACACTCTCCTACGAGCAGTACTTC
few,TRBV9,NA,TRBJ1-6,CASSAQGVGSPLHF,TGTGCCAGCAGCGCGCAGGGTGTTGGTTCACCCCTCCACTTT
NA,TRBV5-6,NA,TRBJ1-6,CASSSSRQENNSPLHF,TGTGCCAGCAGCTCCTCGAGACAGGAGAATAATTCACCCCTCCACTTT
NA,TRBV7-6,NA,TRBJ2-7,CASSPAGDEQYF,TGTGCCAGCAGCCCGGCAGGGGACGAGCAGTACTTC
few,TRBV2,TRBD2,TRBJ2-1,CASLGLAGLHEQFF,TGTGCCAGCCTGGGACTAGCGGGCCTCCATGAGCAGTTCTTC
NA,TRBV7-2,NA,TRBJ1-5,CASSPTGLGNQPQHF,TGTGCCAGCAGCCCTACAGGGTTGGGCAATCAGCCCCAGCATTTT
few,TRBV2,NA,TRBJ2-6,CASSRDTLAGANVLTF,TGTGCCAGCAGTCGGGACACCTTAGCTGGGGCCAACGTCCTGACTTTC
NA,TRBV28,TRBD2,TRBJ2-5,CASIRGRGGYETQHF,TGTGCCAGCATCCGTGGGCGGGGGGGGTATGAGACCCAGCACTTC
few,TRBV4-1,NA,TRBJ1-1,CASSQGQSQNTEAFF,TGCGCCAGCAGCCAAGGACAGTCCCAGAACACTGAAGCTTTCTTT
NA,TRBV5-3,TRBD2,TRBJ2-1,CARSLWARLAGERLYNEQFF,TGTGCCAGAAGCCTGTGGGCTCGGCTAGCGGGGGAGCGACTTTACAATGAGCAGTTCTTC
once,TRBV4-3,TRBD1,TRBJ1-2,CASSQGRDRGLRGTNYGYTF,TGCGCCAGCAGCCAGGGCCGGGACAGGGGTCTTCGTGGAACGAACTATGGCTACACCTTC
NA,TRBV5-1,TRBD1,TRBJ1-1,CASSPWTGGRRDTEAFF,TGCGCCAGCAGCCCCTGGACAGGGGGAAGGAGGGACACTGAAGCTTTCTTT
NA,TRBV4-3,TRBD1,TRBJ1-3,CASSLTGGTGNTIYF,TGCGCCAGCAGCCTGACAGGGGGTACTGGAAACACCATATATTTT
few,TRBV27,NA,TRBJ2-1,CASGSGSIYNEQFF,TGTGCCAGCGGAAGCGGTTCAATCTACAATGAGCAGTTCTTC
once,TRBV27,NA,TRBJ2-7,CASSLAGSYEQYF,TGTGCCAGCAGTTTAGCGGGGTCCTACGAGCAGTACTTC
few,TRBV7-9,NA,TRBJ2-7,CASSSSAEQYF,TGTGCCAGCAGCTCCAGCGCCGAGCAGTACTTC
few,TRBV5-4,TRBD2,TRBJ2-1,CASRPGLVGLDEQFF,TGTGCCAGCAGGCCGGGACTAGTGGGGTTGGATGAGCAGTTCTTC
NA,TRBV6-5,NA,TRBJ1-6,CASSLQGWDSPLHF,TGTGCCAGCAGTTTACAGGGTTGGGATTCACCCCTCCACTTT
NA,TRBV2,NA,TRBJ2-5,CASSGDIMAQETQYF,TGTGCCAGCAGTGGGGACATCATGGCGCAAGAGACCCAGTACTTC
NA,TRBV18,TRBD2,TRBJ2-5,CASSPRREEETQYF,TGTGCCAGCTCACCAAGGCGGGAGGAGGAGACCCAGTACTTC
NA,TRBV9,NA,TRBJ1-2,CASSVTAQGGYTF,TGTGCCAGCAGCGTGACCGCCCAGGGGGGCTACACCTTC
NA,TRBV4-1,NA,TRBJ2-7,CASSQDSGQRTSYEQYF,TGCGCCAGCAGCCAAGACTCGGGACAAAGAACCTCCTACGAGCAGTACTTC
once,TRBV6-4,TRBD2,TRBJ2-7,CASSDEAGDSEQYF,TGTGCCAGCAGTGACGAAGCGGGGGATTCCGAGCAGTACTTC
NA,TRBV5-6,NA,TRBJ2-5,CASSSPETQYF,TGTGCCAGCAGCTCTCCGGAGACCCAGTACTTC
NA,TRBV5-4,NA,TRBJ1-5,CASSLGGTGMNQPQHF,TGTGCCAGCAGCTTGGGGGGCACAGGGATGAATCAGCCCCAGCATTTT
NA,TRBV5-1,NA,TRBJ1-5,CASSPQGNQPQHF,TGCGCCAGCAGCCCCCAGGGCAATCAGCCCCAGCATTTT
NA,TRBV28,NA,TRBJ1-6,CASSPARQAYNSPLHF,TGTGCCAGCAGCCCCGCCCGGCAGGCCTATAATTCACCCCTCCACTTT
NA,TRBV5-1,NA,TRBJ2-5,CASSPFNQETQYF,TGCGCCAGCAGCCCTTTTAACCAAGAGACCCAGTACTTC
NA,TRBV9,NA,TRBJ1-1,CASSVATTGEAFF,TGTGCCAGCAGCGTGGCGACTACTGGTGAAGCTTTCTTT